This is a list of T cell receptor beta chains from one sample in a study of blood T cell repertoires in COVID-19. The assay was immunoSEQ multiplex PCR, and TCRdb's table has in-frame clones only and misses some. The repertoire holds just over 50,000 clones, with less than 90% as singletons. Sequencing input: peripheral blood. The origin of the receptors is a human donor with active COVID-19. The donor label of this sample is uncertain. Each CDR3 is given with its conserved first and last residue. D genes are given only for firm matches. The size entry is marked missing in some rows and otherwise reads once, few, many or a size class.

clone_size: .
d_call: .
v_call: TRBV10-3
j_call: TRBJ2-7
cdr3_nt: TGTGCCATCAGTGACCAAACCTACGAGCAGTACTTC
cdr3_aa: CAISDQTYEQYF

clone_size: .
d_call: .
v_call: TRBV11-3
j_call: TRBJ2-2
cdr3_nt: TGTGCCAGCAGTCCAGAATTGGGTGACACTTTTACCGGGGAGCTGTTTTTT
cdr3_aa: CASSPELGDTFTGELFF

clone_size: .
d_call: TRBD2
v_call: TRBV11-2
j_call: TRBJ2-7
cdr3_nt: TGTGCCAGCAGCCCCATCAGTGGGGGGGACGAGCAGTACTTC
cdr3_aa: CASSPISGGDEQYF

clone_size: .
d_call: TRBD1
v_call: TRBV9
j_call: TRBJ2-2
cdr3_nt: TGTGCCAGCAGCCCCCGGGGGACAGGGAACACCGGGGAGCTGTTTTTT
cdr3_aa: CASSPRGTGNTGELFF

clone_size: .
d_call: TRBD2
v_call: TRBV7-8
j_call: TRBJ2-1
cdr3_nt: TGTGCCAGCAGCGCCCCAGGGGAGCGGGGGGCCTGGAATGAGCAGTTCTTC
cdr3_aa: CASSAPGERGAWNEQFF

clone_size: .
d_call: .
v_call: TRBV13
j_call: TRBJ2-5
cdr3_nt: TGTGCCAGCAGCTTACGTCAGGGCCTAACATCCGGGACCCAGTACTTC
cdr3_aa: CASSLRQGLTSGTQYF

clone_size: .
d_call: .
v_call: TRBV19
j_call: TRBJ1-1
cdr3_nt: TGTGCCAGTAGTATTTTTGGACTCAAAGAGGCTTTCTTT
cdr3_aa: CASSIFGLKEAFF

clone_size: .
d_call: TRBD1
v_call: TRBV10-3
j_call: TRBJ1-6
cdr3_nt: TGTGCCATCAGTGAGAGACAGGGGCAGTCACCCCTCCACTTT
cdr3_aa: CAISERQGQSPLHF

clone_size: .
d_call: TRBD2
v_call: TRBV3-1/TRBV3-2
j_call: TRBJ2-3
cdr3_nt: TGTGCCAGCAGCCAGTATGGCCTCGGGGACCGGGGGGGCCGCGATACGCAGTATTTT
cdr3_aa: CASSQYGLGDRGGRDTQYF

clone_size: .
d_call: .
v_call: TRBV18
j_call: TRBJ1-3
cdr3_nt: TGTGCCAGCTCACAACAGGGTCCCCGGAGCTCTGGAAACACCATATATTTT
cdr3_aa: CASSQQGPRSSGNTIYF

clone_size: once
d_call: .
v_call: TRBV27
j_call: TRBJ1-4
cdr3_nt: TGTGCCAGCAGGTCCGGGACAAGGCGGGAAAAACTGTTTTTT
cdr3_aa: CASRSGTRREKLFF

clone_size: .
d_call: .
v_call: TRBV19
j_call: TRBJ1-5
cdr3_nt: TGTGCCAGTAGCACATCCGTGGGGGCTGTTCAGCCCCAGCATTTT
cdr3_aa: CASSTSVGAVQPQHF

clone_size: .
d_call: .
v_call: TRBV16
j_call: TRBJ1-4
cdr3_nt: TGTGCCAGCAGCCAGGAGACGGGAGGTGAAAAACTGTTTTTT
cdr3_aa: CASSQETGGEKLFF

clone_size: .
d_call: TRBD1
v_call: TRBV2
j_call: TRBJ2-4
cdr3_nt: TGTGCCAGCAGTCAGGGGGCAGGGGGGAGGCTTCAGTACTTC
cdr3_aa: CASSQGAGGRLQYF

clone_size: .
d_call: .
v_call: TRBV18
j_call: TRBJ1-2
cdr3_nt: TGTGCCAGCTCACCTCCGGGACTTCGAAACTATGGCTACACCTTC
cdr3_aa: CASSPPGLRNYGYTF

clone_size: .
d_call: TRBD1
v_call: TRBV28
j_call: TRBJ1-4
cdr3_nt: TGTGCCAGCACCACCGGACAGGCACAACAAAAACTGTTTTTT
cdr3_aa: CASTTGQAQQKLFF

clone_size: .
d_call: TRBD2
v_call: TRBV3-1/TRBV3-2
j_call: TRBJ2-7
cdr3_nt: TGTGCCAGCAGCCACCGCCTAGCGGGGGGCCTCAACTCCTACGAGCAGTACTTC
cdr3_aa: CASSHRLAGGLNSYEQYF

clone_size: .
d_call: TRBD2
v_call: TRBV5-4
j_call: TRBJ2-3
cdr3_nt: TGTGCCAGCAGCACGCGGGTAGCGGGGGGACCAGATACGCAGTATTTT
cdr3_aa: CASSTRVAGGPDTQYF

clone_size: .
d_call: TRBD2
v_call: TRBV6-5
j_call: TRBJ2-5
cdr3_nt: TGTGCCAGCAGAACGGCCGGGACTAGTCGTGAGACCCAGTACTTC
cdr3_aa: CASRTAGTSRETQYF

clone_size: once
d_call: .
v_call: TRBV2
j_call: TRBJ1-2
cdr3_nt: TGTGCCAGCAGAAACGGGTTGTTCTATGGCTACACCTTC
cdr3_aa: CASRNGLFYGYTF

clone_size: .
d_call: TRBD1
v_call: TRBV7-9
j_call: TRBJ1-6
cdr3_nt: TGTGCCAGCAGCTTGGGACAGAGCTCCTATAATTCACCCCTCCACTTT
cdr3_aa: CASSLGQSSYNSPLHF

clone_size: .
d_call: TRBD2
v_call: TRBV19
j_call: TRBJ2-3
cdr3_nt: TGTGCCAGTAGTCTCTCAATTCGACTACTAGCGGGGAAGGGAAATACGCAGTATTTT
cdr3_aa: CASSLSIRLLAGKGNTQYF

clone_size: .
d_call: TRBD1
v_call: TRBV9
j_call: TRBJ2-1
cdr3_nt: TGTGCCAGCAGCGTCGGGACAGGGGGCTACAATGAGCAGTTCTTC
cdr3_aa: CASSVGTGGYNEQFF

clone_size: .
d_call: .
v_call: TRBV2
j_call: TRBJ2-3
cdr3_nt: TGTGCCAGCAGTCGGTGGGGGGGCCCAGATACGCAGTATTTT
cdr3_aa: CASSRWGGPDTQYF

clone_size: few
d_call: .
v_call: TRBV7-8
j_call: TRBJ2-7
cdr3_nt: TGTGCCAGCAGCCGGGACACCCTCTACGAGCAGTACTTC
cdr3_aa: CASSRDTLYEQYF

clone_size: .
d_call: TRBD1
v_call: TRBV18
j_call: TRBJ1-2
cdr3_nt: TGTGCCAGCTCACCTCGCACAGGGGGCCAGGACTATGGCTACACCTTC
cdr3_aa: CASSPRTGGQDYGYTF

clone_size: .
d_call: TRBD2
v_call: TRBV6-6
j_call: TRBJ2-3
cdr3_nt: TGTGCCAGCAGTGACCAGCGGGGGGGCCATAATACGCAGTATTTT
cdr3_aa: CASSDQRGGHNTQYF

clone_size: .
d_call: TRBD1
v_call: TRBV19
j_call: TRBJ1-2
cdr3_nt: TGTGCCAGTAGTATAATTCAGGACAGGAACTATGGCTACACCTTC
cdr3_aa: CASSIIQDRNYGYTF

clone_size: .
d_call: TRBD1
v_call: TRBV12-5
j_call: TRBJ1-1
cdr3_nt: TGTGCTAGTGGTTCTACCCAAAAGGACAGGCGGGATATGAACACTGAAGCTTTCTTT
cdr3_aa: CASGSTQKDRRDMNTEAFF

clone_size: .
d_call: .
v_call: TRBV5-6
j_call: TRBJ2-7
cdr3_nt: TGTGCCAGCAGCTTGGACAGGGCCTACGAGCAGTACTTC
cdr3_aa: CASSLDRAYEQYF

clone_size: .
d_call: TRBD2
v_call: TRBV4-3
j_call: TRBJ2-3
cdr3_nt: TGCGCCAGCAGCCAAGATCCAGGACTAGCGATATCCACAGATACGCAGTATTTT
cdr3_aa: CASSQDPGLAISTDTQYF

clone_size: .
d_call: .
v_call: TRBV4-1
j_call: TRBJ2-1
cdr3_nt: TGCGCCAGCAGCCTAGGGGGGGGCAGCTCCTACAATGAGCAGTTCTTC
cdr3_aa: CASSLGGGSSYNEQFF

clone_size: medium-sized
d_call: TRBD2
v_call: TRBV7-4
j_call: TRBJ2-3
cdr3_nt: TGTGCCAGCAGGCACGGAGCGGGGGGGCCCCCAGATACGCAGTATTTT
cdr3_aa: CASRHGAGGPPDTQYF

clone_size: .
d_call: .
v_call: TRBV7-9
j_call: TRBJ2-1
cdr3_nt: TGTGCCAGCAGCTTAGGAGAAAAGCGATACAATGAGCAGTTCTTC
cdr3_aa: CASSLGEKRYNEQFF

clone_size: .
d_call: .
v_call: TRBV18
j_call: TRBJ2-7
cdr3_nt: TGTGCCAGCTCACCTCAACTTGTAGCCGAGCAGTACTTC
cdr3_aa: CASSPQLVAEQYF

clone_size: .
d_call: TRBD1
v_call: TRBV5-1
j_call: TRBJ1-5
cdr3_nt: TGCGCCAGCAGCCCCTACCCCAGGGGGCTGGGCAGCAATCAGCCCCAGCATTTT
cdr3_aa: CASSPYPRGLGSNQPQHF

clone_size: .
d_call: TRBD1
v_call: TRBV9
j_call: TRBJ1-4
cdr3_nt: TGTGCCAGCAGCGTAGCTCAGGGGGACAATGAAAAACTGTTTTTT
cdr3_aa: CASSVAQGDNEKLFF

clone_size: .
d_call: TRBD1
v_call: TRBV18
j_call: TRBJ1-2
cdr3_nt: TGTGCCAGCTCAATACGGACAGGGGATAACTATGGCTACACCTTC
cdr3_aa: CASSIRTGDNYGYTF

clone_size: .
d_call: TRBD2
v_call: TRBV4-2
j_call: TRBJ2-1
cdr3_nt: TGTGCCAGCAGCCAAGATACGACTAGCGGGGGGGTCTATGAGCAGTTCTTC
cdr3_aa: CASSQDTTSGGVYEQFF

clone_size: .
d_call: .
v_call: TRBV3-1/TRBV3-2
j_call: TRBJ2-7
cdr3_nt: TGTGCCAGCAGCCTGACAGAGACCTACGAGCAGTACTTC
cdr3_aa: CASSLTETYEQYF

clone_size: .
d_call: .
v_call: TRBV4-2
j_call: TRBJ2-3
cdr3_nt: TGTGCCAGCAGCAAGGGGGACTACTACACAGATACGCAGTATTTT
cdr3_aa: CASSKGDYYTDTQYF

clone_size: .
d_call: TRBD1
v_call: TRBV6-2/TRBV6-3
j_call: TRBJ1-1
cdr3_nt: TGTGCCAGCAGTATCTCGGACAGGGCGAACACTGAAGCTTTCTTT
cdr3_aa: CASSISDRANTEAFF

clone_size: .
d_call: TRBD2
v_call: TRBV7-2
j_call: TRBJ2-1
cdr3_nt: TGTGCCAGCAGCTTGCTTTCCGTAGCTAGCGGGGGAAATGAGCAGTTCTTC
cdr3_aa: CASSLLSVASGGNEQFF

clone_size: .
d_call: .
v_call: TRBV19
j_call: TRBJ1-5
cdr3_nt: TGTGCCAGTACTAGGGACACCAGTCCTTTTCAGGCTCCCCAGCATTTT
cdr3_aa: CASTRDTSPFQAPQHF

clone_size: .
d_call: .
v_call: TRBV21-1
j_call: TRBJ1-1
cdr3_nt: TGTGCCAGCAGCAAAACGGGACACCTCTTTAAAATGAACACTGAAGCTTTCTTT
cdr3_aa: CASSKTGHLFKMNTEAFF

clone_size: once
d_call: .
v_call: TRBV7-9
j_call: TRBJ2-7
cdr3_nt: TGTGCCAGCAGCTTAGGCGAGACAAGGCAGTACTTC
cdr3_aa: CASSLGETRQYF

clone_size: once
d_call: TRBD1
v_call: TRBV6-2/TRBV6-3
j_call: TRBJ1-4
cdr3_nt: TGTGCCAGCAGTTACTCCACAGGGGGCGAGGAAAAACTGTTTTTT
cdr3_aa: CASSYSTGGEEKLFF

clone_size: .
d_call: TRBD1
v_call: TRBV7-2
j_call: TRBJ1-1
cdr3_nt: TGTGCCAGCAGTCTCAGGGGGCTCCACACTGAAGCTTTCTTT
cdr3_aa: CASSLRGLHTEAFF

clone_size: .
d_call: TRBD1
v_call: TRBV19
j_call: TRBJ1-6
cdr3_nt: TGTGCCAGTAGTGTGGGACAGGGGGCCGCTGGGGGATCACCCCTCCACTTT
cdr3_aa: CASSVGQGAAGGSPLHF

clone_size: .
d_call: TRBD1
v_call: TRBV7-2
j_call: TRBJ1-5
cdr3_nt: TGTGCCAGCAGCCAGGGGACAGGCAATCAGCCCCAGCATTTT
cdr3_aa: CASSQGTGNQPQHF

clone_size: .
d_call: TRBD1
v_call: TRBV6-6
j_call: TRBJ1-1
cdr3_nt: TGTGCCAGCAGTCAGAACAGGGGGATAGAAAGAGCTTTCTTT
cdr3_aa: CASSQNRGIERAFF

clone_size: .
d_call: .
v_call: TRBV6-2/TRBV6-3
j_call: TRBJ1-6
cdr3_nt: TGTGCCAGCAGTTCGGACAGTTGGGGTTCACCCCTCCACTTT
cdr3_aa: CASSSDSWGSPLHF

clone_size: .
d_call: .
v_call: TRBV5-6
j_call: TRBJ1-6
cdr3_nt: TGTGCCAGCAGCTTGGTGGGGGGATCTGCGTCACCCCTCCACTTT
cdr3_aa: CASSLVGGSASPLHF

clone_size: .
d_call: .
v_call: TRBV29-1
j_call: TRBJ1-2
cdr3_nt: TGCAGCGTTGAAGAGGGCGGAGGGGCTAACTATGGCTACACCTTC
cdr3_aa: CSVEEGGGANYGYTF

clone_size: .
d_call: .
v_call: TRBV3-1/TRBV3-2
j_call: TRBJ2-1
cdr3_nt: TGTGCCAGCAGCCAAGGCGGGCTAGTGGGACTTGGAGAGCAGTTCTTC
cdr3_aa: CASSQGGLVGLGEQFF

clone_size: .
d_call: .
v_call: TRBV6-6
j_call: TRBJ1-2
cdr3_nt: TGTGCCAGCAGTTACGGGCTTGGCTACACCTTC
cdr3_aa: CASSYGLGYTF

clone_size: .
d_call: TRBD2
v_call: TRBV13
j_call: TRBJ2-1
cdr3_nt: TGTGCCAGCAGCACATCGCAGGGACTAGCGGGGGGGTTCGCATTCTACAATGAGCAGTTCTTC
cdr3_aa: CASSTSQGLAGGFAFYNEQFF

clone_size: .
d_call: TRBD2
v_call: TRBV9
j_call: TRBJ2-1
cdr3_nt: TGTGCCAGCAGCGCGGGACTAGCGAGCTCCTACAATGAGCAGTTCTTC
cdr3_aa: CASSAGLASSYNEQFF

clone_size: .
d_call: TRBD1
v_call: TRBV12-5
j_call: TRBJ2-3
cdr3_nt: TGTGCTAGTGGTTTGGGGACAGGGGGCTTTCGGGCAGATACGCAGTATTTT
cdr3_aa: CASGLGTGGFRADTQYF

clone_size: .
d_call: .
v_call: TRBV27
j_call: TRBJ2-7
cdr3_nt: TGTGCCAGCAGTTTGTGGCAGAACTACGAGCAGTACTTC
cdr3_aa: CASSLWQNYEQYF